This is a list of T cell receptor beta chains from one sample in a study of immune characterization of retroperitoneal liposarcoma. Each CDR3 protein is one row after TCRdb ran MiXCR on the PCR reads. The sample records 10,000 to 15,000 distinct CDR3 sequences, 40% to 50% being singletons. The sample comprised tumor tissue. These receptors all come from a female donor with retroperitoneal liposarcoma. Each CDR3 is given without its conserved first and last residue.

V | CDR3
TRBV6-5 | ASRDPGQQETQY
TRBV7-8 | ASSLDADYT
TRBV6-1 | ASSLFSSVNEQF
TRBV6-1 | ASSVGREGGHEQY
TRBV10-2 | ASSEEPYRTGGGEQY
TRBV7-6 | ASSPEGLARETQF
TRBV6-1 | ASSEVNRAYEQY
TRBV12-3/TRBV12-4 | ASSFILAASYNEQF
TRBV6-1 | ASKKGLAENYEQF
TRBV6-1 | ASSALTGTHAYEQY
TRBV27 | ASSLSYRGYEQY
TRBV6-1 | ASKSLAGGPGEQY
TRBV27 | ASKAWGDYEQY
TRBV6-1 | ASRTSPYNEQY
TRBV12-3/TRBV12-4 | ASSFRTTVFTDTQY
TRBV10-3 | AISEGPGYEQY
TRBV6-1 | ASRLKQETQY
TRBV6-5 | ASSYSGGVPGEQY
TRBV6-1 | ASSRAGARDEQF
TRBV24-1 | ATSGQGASRETQF
TRBV6-1 | ASSAFSSGRSAETQY
TRBV6-6 | ASRVGGGSGANVLT
TRBV6-1 | ASSERMLGQGVNNEQF
TRBV6-1 | ASRQGEPYEQY
TRBV18 | ASSSVPGEQF
TRBV6-1 | ASRLPGLARSTDTQY
TRBV6-6 | ASSYSGNAGELF
TRBV6-6 | ASSRDSYNEQF
TRBV7-3 | ASSLPFTGGPTDTQY
TRBV27 | ASTLLAGTTDTQY
TRBV7-2 | ASSGRRNEQY
TRBV6-8 | ASSYPTSGGAEGNEQF
TRBV7-6 | ASSRGRQETQY
TRBV11-2 | ASSAFPSGGADEQF
TRBV12-3/TRBV12-4 | ASSDPTSGRRGTQF
TRBV4-3 | AGSQVRLAIYNEQF
TRBV6-1 | ASSSTGGPYNEQF
TRBV7-6 | ASSLVIGSSTDTQY
TRBV12-3/TRBV12-4 | ASSPLAGIMRDEQF
TRBV10-1 | ASFAQGMKQPQH
TRBV10-3 | AISATNEQF
TRBV6-4 | ASRLQAYEQY
TRBV27 | ASSSPGQGYGEQY
TRBV6-6 | ASSYGGLGGGGEQY
TRBV7-4 | ASSTGLAGNEQF
TRBV6-5 | ASSGSSGTKNIQF
TRBV28 | ASSQQGEKLF
TRBV7-2 | ASSLGLAGGVDTQY
TRBV6-1 | ASDADKYNEQF
TRBV12-3/TRBV12-4 | ASKAGAQETQY